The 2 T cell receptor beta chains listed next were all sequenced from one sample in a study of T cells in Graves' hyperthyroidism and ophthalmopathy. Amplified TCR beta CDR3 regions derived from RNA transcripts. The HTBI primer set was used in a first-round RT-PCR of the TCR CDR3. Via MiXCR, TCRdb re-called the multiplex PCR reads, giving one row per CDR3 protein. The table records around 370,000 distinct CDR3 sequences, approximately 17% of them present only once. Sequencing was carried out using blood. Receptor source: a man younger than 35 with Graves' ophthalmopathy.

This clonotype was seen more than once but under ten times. CDR3 sequence reads: CASSPDPALGQSNQPQHF. The CDR3 region has the DNA TGTGCCAGTAGTCCGGATCCCGCCCTTGGACAGAGCAATCAGCCCCAGCATTTT. The chain is built from TRBV19 and TRBJ1-5, with D perhaps matching TRBD1 (6 bases). Trimming shortened V by 5 bases and J by 1 base, and 21 bases separated the two germline ends. This CDR3 region has 18 residues. The germline gives CDR1 LNHDA, CDR2 SQIVND (reference sequence).

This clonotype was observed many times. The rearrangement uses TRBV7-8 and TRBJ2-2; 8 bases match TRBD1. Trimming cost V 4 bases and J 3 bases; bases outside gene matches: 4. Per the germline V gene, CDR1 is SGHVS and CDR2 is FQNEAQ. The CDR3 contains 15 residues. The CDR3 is CASSSRQGHTGELFF. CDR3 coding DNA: TGTGCCAGCAGCTCACGACAGGGGCACACCGGGGAGCTGTTTTTT.